This T cell receptor beta chain was captured in a study of T cell repertoires in ileal Crohn's disease. Background on the study: All patients had surgery for stricturing (about 61%) or penetrating (about 39%) disease. About half received postoperative treatment, 10 to 11 with thiopurines and around 18 anti-TNF. Study-wide results and limits: Active smokers at surgery had more clonal expansions than non-smokers.

Patients were adults with ileal or ileocolonic Crohn's disease needing resection. The CDR3 length is 11 residues. The germline V gene has CDR1 MNHEY and CDR2 SVGAGI. The V end lost 7 bases, the J end lost 5 bases, and 8 bases lay between the germline ends. Libraries were prepared by immunoSEQ multiplex PCR; TCRdb keeps only in-frame clonotypes and omits some of them. The repertoire consists of approximately 4,500 clones, with roughly 74% occurring once and the leading ten covering around 20%. To note about this clone: Its antigen is not known.

This chain joins TRBV6-5 and TRBJ1-1; a possible D gene is TRBD1 (6 bases). Input material: ileal tissue. This clonotype originated in an adult with Crohn's disease. CDR3 loop: CASMRGTEAFF. The CDR3 coding sequence is TGTGCCAGCATGAGGGGGACTGAAGCTTTCTTT.